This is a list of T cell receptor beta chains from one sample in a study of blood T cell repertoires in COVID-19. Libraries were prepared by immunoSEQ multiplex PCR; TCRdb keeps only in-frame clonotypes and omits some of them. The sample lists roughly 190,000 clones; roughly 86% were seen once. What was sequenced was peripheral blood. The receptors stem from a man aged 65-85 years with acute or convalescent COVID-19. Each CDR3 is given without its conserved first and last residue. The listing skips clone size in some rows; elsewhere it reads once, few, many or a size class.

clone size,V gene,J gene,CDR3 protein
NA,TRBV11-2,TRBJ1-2,ASSTETANYGYT
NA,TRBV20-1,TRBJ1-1,SARGESRRS
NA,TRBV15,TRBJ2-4,ATSRVGTGGAGAKNIQY
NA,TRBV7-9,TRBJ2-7,ASSSGYRDRAYEQY
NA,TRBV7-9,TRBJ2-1,ASSITTGSYNEQF
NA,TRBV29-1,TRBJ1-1,SVEGRTNPEAF
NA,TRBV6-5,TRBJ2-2,ASRIHTNTGELF
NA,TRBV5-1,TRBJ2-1,ASSLGTEYNEQF
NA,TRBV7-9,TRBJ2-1,ASSLDPLAWGQF
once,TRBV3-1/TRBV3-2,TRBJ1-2,ASSQGYGGRLGYT
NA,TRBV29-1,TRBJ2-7,SVEASRTGPNEQY
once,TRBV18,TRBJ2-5,ASSPASSGGETQY
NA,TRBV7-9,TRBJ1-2,ASSVTGEYGYT
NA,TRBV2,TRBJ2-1,ASSVRGGGTEQF
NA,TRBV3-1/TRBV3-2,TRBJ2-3,ASSLLGAQY
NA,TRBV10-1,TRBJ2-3,ASRQGSTDTQY
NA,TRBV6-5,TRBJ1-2,ASKRGTSYGYT
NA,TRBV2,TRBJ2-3,ASSESPSGQY
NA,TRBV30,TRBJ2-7,AWSLPQGYARYEQY
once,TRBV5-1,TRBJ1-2,ASSLGIGATNYGYT
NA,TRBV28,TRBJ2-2,AAGGRGANTGELF
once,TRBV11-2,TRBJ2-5,ASSLGLAEETQY
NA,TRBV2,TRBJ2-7,ASSERDYEQY
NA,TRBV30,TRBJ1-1,AWSVGVTAF
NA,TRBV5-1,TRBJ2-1,ASSPSGTSYNEQF
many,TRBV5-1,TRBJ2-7,ASSLARGTDYEQY
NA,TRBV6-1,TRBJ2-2,ASSGDRTGGTGELF
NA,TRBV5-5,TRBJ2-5,ASIDLRGRETQY
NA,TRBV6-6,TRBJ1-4,ASSAHNAEKLF
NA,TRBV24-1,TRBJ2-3,ATSGRGADTQY
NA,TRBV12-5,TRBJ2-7,ASGLVLRDRVTYEQY
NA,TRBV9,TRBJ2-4,ASSPTGKKQY
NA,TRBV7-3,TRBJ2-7,ASSLWAGTSGGRLY
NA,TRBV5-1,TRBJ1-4,ASSPPTGDFVEKLF
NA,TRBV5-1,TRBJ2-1,ASSLTGTSTYNEQF
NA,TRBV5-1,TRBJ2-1,ASSPGLAVYNEQF
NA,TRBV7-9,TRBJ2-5,ASGAGTHGGETQY
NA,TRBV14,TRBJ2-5,ASSQVAGETQY
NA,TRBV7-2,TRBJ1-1,ASTIDRQAF
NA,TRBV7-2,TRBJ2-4,ASSPGLAKNIQY
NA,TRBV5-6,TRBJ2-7,ASSLLRTSGVQY
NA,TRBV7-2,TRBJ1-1,ASRPRGQQNTEAF